This TCR beta chain was observed in a study of CD8+ T cells in alopecia areata. Following extraction, RNA underwent reverse transcription to cDNA, which served as the sequencing template. This table comes from immunoSEQ multiplex PCR, and its TCRdb copy is limited to in-frame clones, with some not included. In the table there are approximately 100,000 clones, around 44% of which are singletons. Only a few counts were recorded for this clone. The origin of this receptor is a human donor with alopecia areata. The sequenced sample consisted of CD4+ T cells sorted from blood.

The CDR3 spells CASSHYTGISYNSPLHF. For the CDR3, the DNA is TGCGCCAGCAGTCATTACACAGGGATATCCTATAATTCACCCCTCCACTTT. The gene calls are TRBV23-1 and TRBJ1-6; D is possibly TRBD1 (6 bases). TRBV23-1 is flagged as an ORF with uncertain function. CDR3 size: 17 residues. V was clipped by 3 bases and J by 1 base, with 13 bases between them.